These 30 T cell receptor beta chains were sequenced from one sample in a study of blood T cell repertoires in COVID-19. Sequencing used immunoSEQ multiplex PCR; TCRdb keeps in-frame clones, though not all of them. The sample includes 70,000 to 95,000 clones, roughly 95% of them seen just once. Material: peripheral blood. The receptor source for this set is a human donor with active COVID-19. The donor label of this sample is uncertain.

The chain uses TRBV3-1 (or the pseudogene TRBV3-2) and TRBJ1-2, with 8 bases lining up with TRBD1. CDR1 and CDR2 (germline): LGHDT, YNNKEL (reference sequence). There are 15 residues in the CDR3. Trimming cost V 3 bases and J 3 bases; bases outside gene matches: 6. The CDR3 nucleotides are TGTGCCAGCAGCCACCACGACAGGGGCCACTATGGCTACACCTTC. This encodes CASSHHDRGHYGYTF.

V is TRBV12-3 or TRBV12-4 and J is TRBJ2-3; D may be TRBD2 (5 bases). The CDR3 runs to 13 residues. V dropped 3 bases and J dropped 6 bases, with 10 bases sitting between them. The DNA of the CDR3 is TGTGCCAGCAGTTTCGGGCCGGGGGATACGCAGTATTTT. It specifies CASSFGPGDTQYF.

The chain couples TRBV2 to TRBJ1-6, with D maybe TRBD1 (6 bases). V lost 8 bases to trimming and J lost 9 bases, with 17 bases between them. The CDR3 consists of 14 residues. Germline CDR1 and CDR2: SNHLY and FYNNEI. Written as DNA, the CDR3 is TGTGCCAGCCTGCCGGACAGAGTAACTTCACCCCTCCACTTT. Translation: CASLPDRVTSPLHF.

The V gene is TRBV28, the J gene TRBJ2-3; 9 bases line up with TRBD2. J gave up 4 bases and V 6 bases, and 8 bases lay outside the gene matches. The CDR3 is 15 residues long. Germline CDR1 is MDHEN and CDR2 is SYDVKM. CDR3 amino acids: CASRPLAGAPDTQYF. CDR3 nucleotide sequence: TGTGCCAGCAGACCCTTAGCGGGAGCCCCAGATACGCAGTATTTT.

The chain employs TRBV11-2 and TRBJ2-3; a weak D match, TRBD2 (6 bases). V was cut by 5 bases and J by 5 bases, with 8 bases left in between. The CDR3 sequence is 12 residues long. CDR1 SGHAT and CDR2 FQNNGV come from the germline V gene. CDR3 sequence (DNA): TGTGCCAGCAGCCCCGGGGGAGATACGCAGTATTTT. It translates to CASSPGGDTQYF.

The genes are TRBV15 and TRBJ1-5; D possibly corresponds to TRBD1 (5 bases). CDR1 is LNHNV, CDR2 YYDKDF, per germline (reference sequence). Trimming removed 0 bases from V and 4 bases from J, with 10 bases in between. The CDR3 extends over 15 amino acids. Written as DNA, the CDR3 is TGTGCCACCAGCAGAGATCTACAGGTAAATCAGCCCCAGCATTTT. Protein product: CATSRDLQVNQPQHF.

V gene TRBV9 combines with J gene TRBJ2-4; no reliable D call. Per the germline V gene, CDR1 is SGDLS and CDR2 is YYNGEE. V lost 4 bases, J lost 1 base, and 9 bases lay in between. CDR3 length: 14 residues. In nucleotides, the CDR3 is TGTGCCAGCAGCCCCCTCGGGGCCAAAAACATTCAGTACTTC. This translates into CASSPLGAKNIQYF.

CDR3 sequence reads: CASSGWGGAEAFF. CDR3 bases: TGTGCCAGCAGTGGTTGGGGAGGGGCTGAAGCTTTCTTT. J is TRBJ1-1 and V is TRBV2, with D tentatively TRBD1 (5 bases). This CDR3 spans 13 amino acids. Per germline, CDR1 SNHLY and CDR2 FYNNEI. V lost 4 bases, J lost 6 bases, and 12 bases lay in between.

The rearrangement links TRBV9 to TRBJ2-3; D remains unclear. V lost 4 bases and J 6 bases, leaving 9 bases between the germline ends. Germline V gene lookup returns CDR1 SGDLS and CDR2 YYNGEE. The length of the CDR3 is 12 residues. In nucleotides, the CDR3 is TGTGCCAGCAGCCCTACCCTCGATACGCAGTATTTT. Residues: CASSPTLDTQYF.

The chain's CDR3 is CASSSGGSEQYF. The DNA for the CDR3 is TGTGCCAGTAGCTCAGGGGGAAGCGAGCAGTACTTC. The gene calls are TRBV19 and TRBJ2-7; TRBD1 matches 7 bases. This CDR3 is built from 12 residues. Germline CDR1 is LNHDA and CDR2 is SQIVND (reference sequence). V was pared by 6 bases and J by 6 bases, with 5 bases of the junction left unmatched.

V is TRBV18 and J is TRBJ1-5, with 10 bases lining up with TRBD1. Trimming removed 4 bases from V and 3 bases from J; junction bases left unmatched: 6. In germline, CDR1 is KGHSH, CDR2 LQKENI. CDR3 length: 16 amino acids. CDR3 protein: CASSHGTGVPNQPQHF. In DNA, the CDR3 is TGTGCCAGCTCACATGGGACAGGGGTCCCCAATCAGCCCCAGCATTTT.

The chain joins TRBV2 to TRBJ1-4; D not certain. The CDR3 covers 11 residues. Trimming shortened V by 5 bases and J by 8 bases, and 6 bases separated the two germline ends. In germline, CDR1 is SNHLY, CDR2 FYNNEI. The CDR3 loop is CASSSGEKLFF. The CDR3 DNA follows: TGTGCCAGCAGTAGCGGAGAAAAACTGTTTTTT. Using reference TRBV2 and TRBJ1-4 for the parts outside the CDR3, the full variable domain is EPEVTQTPSHQVTQMGQEVILRCVPISNHLYFYWYRQILGQKVEFLVSFYNNEISEKSEIFDDQFSVERPDGSNFTLKIRSTKLEDSAMYFCASSSGEKLFFGSGTQLSVL.

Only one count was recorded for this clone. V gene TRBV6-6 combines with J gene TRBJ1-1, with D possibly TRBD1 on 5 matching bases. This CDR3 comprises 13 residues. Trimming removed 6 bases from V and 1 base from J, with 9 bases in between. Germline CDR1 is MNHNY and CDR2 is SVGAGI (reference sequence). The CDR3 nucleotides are TGTGCCAGCAGCCCCAGGGAGAACACTGAAGCTTTCTTT. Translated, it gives CASSPRENTEAFF.

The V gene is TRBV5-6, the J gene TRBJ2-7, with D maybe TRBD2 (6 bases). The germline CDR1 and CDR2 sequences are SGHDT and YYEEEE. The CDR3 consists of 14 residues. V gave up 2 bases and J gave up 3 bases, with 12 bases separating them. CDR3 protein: CASSFAQGGYEQYF. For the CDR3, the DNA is TGTGCCAGCAGCTTCGCCCAGGGAGGCTACGAGCAGTACTTC.

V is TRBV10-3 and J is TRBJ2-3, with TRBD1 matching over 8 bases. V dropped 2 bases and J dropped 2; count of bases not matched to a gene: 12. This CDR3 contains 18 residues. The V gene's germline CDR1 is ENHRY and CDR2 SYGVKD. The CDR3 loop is CAISEPFQDREFTDTQYF. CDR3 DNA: TGTGCCATCAGTGAGCCCTTCCAGGACAGGGAATTCACAGATACGCAGTATTTT.

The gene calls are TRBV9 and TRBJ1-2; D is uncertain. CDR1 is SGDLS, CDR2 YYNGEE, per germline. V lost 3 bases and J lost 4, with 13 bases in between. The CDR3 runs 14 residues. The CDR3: CASSDSRGGYGYTF. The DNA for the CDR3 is TGTGCCAGCAGCGACAGCAGAGGAGGCTATGGCTACACCTTC.

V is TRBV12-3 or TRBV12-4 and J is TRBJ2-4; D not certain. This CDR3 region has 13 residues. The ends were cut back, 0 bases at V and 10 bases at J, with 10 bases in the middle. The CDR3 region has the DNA TGTGCCAGCAGTTTAGCCGGGTCTGCTATTCAGTACTTC. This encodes CASSLAGSAIQYF.

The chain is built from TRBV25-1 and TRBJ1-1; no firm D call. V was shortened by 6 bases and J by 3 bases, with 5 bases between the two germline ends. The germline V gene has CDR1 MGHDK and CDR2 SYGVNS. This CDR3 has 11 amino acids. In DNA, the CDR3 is TGTGCCAGCAGCGTATACACTGAAGCTTTCTTT. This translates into CASSVYTEAFF. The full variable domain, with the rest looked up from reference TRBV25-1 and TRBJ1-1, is EADIYQTPRYLVIGTGKKITLECSQTMGHDKMYWYQQDPGMELHLIHYSYGVNSTEKGDLSSESTVSRIRTEHFPLTLESARPSHTSQYLCASSVYTEAFFGQGTRLTVV.

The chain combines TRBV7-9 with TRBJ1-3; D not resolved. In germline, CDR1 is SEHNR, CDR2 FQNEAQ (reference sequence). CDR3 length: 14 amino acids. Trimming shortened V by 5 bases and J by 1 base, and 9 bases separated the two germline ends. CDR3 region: CASSLQRSGNTIYF. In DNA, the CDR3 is TGTGCCAGCAGCCTTCAACGGTCTGGAAACACCATATATTTT.

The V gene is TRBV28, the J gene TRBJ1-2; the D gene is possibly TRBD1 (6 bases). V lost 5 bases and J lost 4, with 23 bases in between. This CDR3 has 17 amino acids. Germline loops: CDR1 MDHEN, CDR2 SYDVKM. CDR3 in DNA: TGTGCCAGCAGTAATAGCGGGGGGCGCGTCTCTCCCTATGGCTACACCTTC. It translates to CASSNSGGRVSPYGYTF.

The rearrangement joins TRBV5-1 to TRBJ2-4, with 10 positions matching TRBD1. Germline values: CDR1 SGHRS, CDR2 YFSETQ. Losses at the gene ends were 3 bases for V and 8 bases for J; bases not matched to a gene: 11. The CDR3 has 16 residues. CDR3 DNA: TGCGCCAGCAGCTGGGGAACTGACAGGGGGCGGGACATTCAGTACTTC. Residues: CASSWGTDRGRDIQYF.

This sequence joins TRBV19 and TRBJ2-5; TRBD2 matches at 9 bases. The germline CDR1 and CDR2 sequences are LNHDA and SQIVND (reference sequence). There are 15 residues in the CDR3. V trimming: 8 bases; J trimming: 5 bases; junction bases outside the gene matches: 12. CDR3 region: CASRGAGGLQETQYF. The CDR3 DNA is TGTGCCAGTCGTGGAGCGGGGGGCCTCCAGGAGACCCAGTACTTC.

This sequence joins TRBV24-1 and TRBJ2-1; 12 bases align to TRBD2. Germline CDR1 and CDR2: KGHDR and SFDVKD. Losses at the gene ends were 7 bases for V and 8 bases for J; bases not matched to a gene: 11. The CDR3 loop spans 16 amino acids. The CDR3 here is CATSKDGTSGSDEQFF. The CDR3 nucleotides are TGTGCCACCAGCAAGGACGGGACTAGCGGGTCGGATGAGCAGTTCTTC.

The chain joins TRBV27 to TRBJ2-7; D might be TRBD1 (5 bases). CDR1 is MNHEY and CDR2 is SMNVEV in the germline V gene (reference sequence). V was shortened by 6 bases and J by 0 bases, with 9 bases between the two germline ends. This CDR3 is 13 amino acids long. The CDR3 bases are TGTGCCAGCAGCTATGGGGCCTCCTACGAGCAGTACTTC. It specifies CASSYGASYEQYF.

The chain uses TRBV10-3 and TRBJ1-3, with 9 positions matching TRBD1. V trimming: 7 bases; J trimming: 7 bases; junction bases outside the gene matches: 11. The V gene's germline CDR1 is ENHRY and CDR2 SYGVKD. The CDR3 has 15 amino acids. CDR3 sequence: CAITSRDREGNTIYF. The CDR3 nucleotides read TGTGCCATCACCAGCCGGGACAGGGAAGGCAACACCATATATTTT.

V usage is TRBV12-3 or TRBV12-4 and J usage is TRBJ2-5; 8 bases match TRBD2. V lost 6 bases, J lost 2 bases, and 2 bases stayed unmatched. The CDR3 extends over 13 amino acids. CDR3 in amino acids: CASSRGGQETQYF. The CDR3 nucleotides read TGTGCCAGCAGCCGGGGGGGTCAAGAGACCCAGTACTTC.

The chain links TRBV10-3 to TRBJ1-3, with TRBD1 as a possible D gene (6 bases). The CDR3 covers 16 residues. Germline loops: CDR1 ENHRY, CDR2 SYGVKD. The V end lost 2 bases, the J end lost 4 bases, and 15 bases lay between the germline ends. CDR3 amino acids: CAISEATTGAGNTIYF. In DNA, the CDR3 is TGTGCCATCAGTGAGGCTACGACAGGTGCCGGAAACACCATATATTTT.

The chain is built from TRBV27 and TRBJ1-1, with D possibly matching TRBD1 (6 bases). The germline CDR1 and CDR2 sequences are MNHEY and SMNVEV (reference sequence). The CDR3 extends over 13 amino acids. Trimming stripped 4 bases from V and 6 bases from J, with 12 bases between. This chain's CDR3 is CASSYREGSEAFF. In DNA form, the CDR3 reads TGTGCCAGCAGTTACAGGGAAGGCTCTGAAGCTTTCTTT.

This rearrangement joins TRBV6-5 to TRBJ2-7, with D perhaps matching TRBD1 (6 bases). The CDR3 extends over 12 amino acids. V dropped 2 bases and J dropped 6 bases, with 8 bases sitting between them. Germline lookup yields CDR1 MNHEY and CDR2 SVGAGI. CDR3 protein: CASSYRGGEQYF. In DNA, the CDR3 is TGTGCCAGCAGTTACCGAGGGGGCGAGCAGTACTTC.

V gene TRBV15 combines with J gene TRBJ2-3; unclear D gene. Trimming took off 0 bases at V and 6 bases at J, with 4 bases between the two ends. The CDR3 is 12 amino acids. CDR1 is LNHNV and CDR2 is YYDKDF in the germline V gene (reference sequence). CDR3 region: CATSRDMDTQYF. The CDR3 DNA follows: TGTGCCACCAGCAGAGATATGGATACGCAGTATTTT. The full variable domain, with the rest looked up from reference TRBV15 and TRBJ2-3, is DAMVIQNPRYQVTQFGKPVTLSCSQTLNHNVMYWYQQKSSQAPKLLFHYYDKDFNNEADTPDNFQSRRPNTSFCFLDIRSPGLGDTAMYLCATSRDMDTQYFGPGTRLTVL.